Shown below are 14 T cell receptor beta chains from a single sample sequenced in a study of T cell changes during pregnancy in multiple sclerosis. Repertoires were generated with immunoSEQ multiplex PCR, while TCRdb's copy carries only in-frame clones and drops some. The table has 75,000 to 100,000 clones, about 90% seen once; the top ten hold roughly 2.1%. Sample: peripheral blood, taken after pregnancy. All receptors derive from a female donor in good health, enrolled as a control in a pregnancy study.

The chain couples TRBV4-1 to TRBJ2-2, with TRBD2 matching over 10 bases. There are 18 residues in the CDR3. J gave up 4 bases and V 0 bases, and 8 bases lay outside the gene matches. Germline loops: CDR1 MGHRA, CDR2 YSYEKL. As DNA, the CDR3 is TGCGCCAGCAGCCAAGAGGGAGCGGGAGGGTTAAGCACCGGGGAGCTGTTTTTT. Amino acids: CASSQEGAGGLSTGELFF.

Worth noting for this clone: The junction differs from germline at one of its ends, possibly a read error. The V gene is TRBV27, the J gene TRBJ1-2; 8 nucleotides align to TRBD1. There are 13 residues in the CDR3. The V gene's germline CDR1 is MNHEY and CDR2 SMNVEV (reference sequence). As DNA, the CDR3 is TGTGCCAGCAGTTTAAGACAGGGGCGGGTTTTTTTCTTC. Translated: CASSLRQGRVFFF.

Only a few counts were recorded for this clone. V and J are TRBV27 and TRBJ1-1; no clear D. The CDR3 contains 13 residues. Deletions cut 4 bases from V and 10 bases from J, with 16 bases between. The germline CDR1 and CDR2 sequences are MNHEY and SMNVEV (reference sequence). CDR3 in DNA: TGTGCCAGCAGTTCCGACTGGAGGGATACAGCTTTCTTT. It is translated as CASSSDWRDTAFF.

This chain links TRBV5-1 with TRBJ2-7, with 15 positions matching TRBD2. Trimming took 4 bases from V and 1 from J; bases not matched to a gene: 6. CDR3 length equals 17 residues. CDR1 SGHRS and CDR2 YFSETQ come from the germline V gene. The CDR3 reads CASSPGLAGGRSYEQYF. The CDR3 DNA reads TGCGCCAGCAGCCCAGGACTAGCGGGGGGGAGGTCCTACGAGCAGTACTTC. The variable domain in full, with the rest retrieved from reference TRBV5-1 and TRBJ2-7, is KAGVTQTPRYLIKTRGQQVTLSCSPISGHRSVSWYQQTPGQGLQFLFEYFSETQRNKGNFPGRFSGRQFSNSRSEMNVSTLELGDSALYLCASSPGLAGGRSYEQYFGPGTRLTVT.

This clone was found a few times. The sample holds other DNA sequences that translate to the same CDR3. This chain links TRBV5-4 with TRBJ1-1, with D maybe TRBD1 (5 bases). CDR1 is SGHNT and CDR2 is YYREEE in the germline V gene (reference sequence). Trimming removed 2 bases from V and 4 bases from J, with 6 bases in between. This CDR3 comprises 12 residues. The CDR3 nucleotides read TGTGCCAGCAGCTTCGGGGGCACTGAAGCTTTCTTT. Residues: CASSFGGTEAFF.

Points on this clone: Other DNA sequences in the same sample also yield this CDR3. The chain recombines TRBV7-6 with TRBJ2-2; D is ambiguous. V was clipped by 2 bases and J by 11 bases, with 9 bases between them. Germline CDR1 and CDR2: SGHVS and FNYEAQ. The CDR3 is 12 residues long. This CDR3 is CASSLIRGELFF. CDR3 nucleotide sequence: TGTGCCAGCAGCTTAATTCGCGGAGAGCTGTTTTTT.

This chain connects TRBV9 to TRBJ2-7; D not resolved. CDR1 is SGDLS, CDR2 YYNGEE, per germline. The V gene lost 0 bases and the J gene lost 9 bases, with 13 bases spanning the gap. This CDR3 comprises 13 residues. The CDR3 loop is CASSVDFAARQYF. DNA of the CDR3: TGTGCCAGCAGCGTAGACTTTGCGGCCCGGCAGTACTTC.

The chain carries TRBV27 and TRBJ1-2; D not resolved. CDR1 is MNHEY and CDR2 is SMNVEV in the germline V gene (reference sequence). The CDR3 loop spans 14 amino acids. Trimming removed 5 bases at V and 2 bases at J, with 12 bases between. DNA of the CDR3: TGTGCCAGCAGTCCGATGGGCCCAAACTATGGCTACACCTTC. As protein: CASSPMGPNYGYTF.

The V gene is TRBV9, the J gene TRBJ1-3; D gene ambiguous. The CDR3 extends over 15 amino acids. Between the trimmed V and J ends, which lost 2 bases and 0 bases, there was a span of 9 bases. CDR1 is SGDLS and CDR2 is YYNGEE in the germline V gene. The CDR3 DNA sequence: TGTGCCAGCAGCGTTACACTAAGCTCTGGAAACACCATATATTTT. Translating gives CASSVTLSSGNTIYF.

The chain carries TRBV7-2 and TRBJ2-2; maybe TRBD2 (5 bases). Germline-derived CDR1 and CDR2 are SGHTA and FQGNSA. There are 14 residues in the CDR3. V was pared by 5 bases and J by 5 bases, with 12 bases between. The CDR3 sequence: CASSPLLVTGELFF. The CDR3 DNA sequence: TGTGCCAGCAGCCCTTTACTAGTTACCGGGGAGCTGTTTTTT.

Here the CDR3 DNA reads TGTGCCAGCAGCATGGGACTAGCGCTAGATACGCAGTATTTT. Amino acid sequence: CASSMGLALDTQYF. The chain recombines TRBV11-1 with TRBJ2-3, with 10 bases fitting TRBD2. Germline V CDR1 and CDR2: SGHAT, FQDESV (reference sequence). This CDR3 is 14 amino acids long. The V segment lost 5 bases and the J segment 5 bases; nucleotides outside the gene matches: 4.

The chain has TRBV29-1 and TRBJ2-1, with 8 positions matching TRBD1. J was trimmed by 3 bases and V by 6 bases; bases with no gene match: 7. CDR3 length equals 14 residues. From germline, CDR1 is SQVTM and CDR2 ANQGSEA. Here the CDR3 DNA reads TGCAGCGTCGGACAGGGATTGGGCTACAATGAGCAGTTCTTC. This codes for CSVGQGLGYNEQFF.

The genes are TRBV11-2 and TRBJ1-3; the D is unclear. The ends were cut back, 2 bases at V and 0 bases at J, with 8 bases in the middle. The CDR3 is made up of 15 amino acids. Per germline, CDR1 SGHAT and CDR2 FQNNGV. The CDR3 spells CASSLRGNSGNTIYF. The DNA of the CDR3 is TGTGCCAGCAGCTTACGGGGAAACTCTGGAAACACCATATATTTT.

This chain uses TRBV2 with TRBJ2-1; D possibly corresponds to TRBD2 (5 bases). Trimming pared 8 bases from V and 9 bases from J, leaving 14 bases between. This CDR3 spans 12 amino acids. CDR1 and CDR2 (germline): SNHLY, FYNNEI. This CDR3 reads CASLWASGEQFF. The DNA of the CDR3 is TGTGCCAGCCTCTGGGCGAGCGGTGAGCAGTTCTTC.